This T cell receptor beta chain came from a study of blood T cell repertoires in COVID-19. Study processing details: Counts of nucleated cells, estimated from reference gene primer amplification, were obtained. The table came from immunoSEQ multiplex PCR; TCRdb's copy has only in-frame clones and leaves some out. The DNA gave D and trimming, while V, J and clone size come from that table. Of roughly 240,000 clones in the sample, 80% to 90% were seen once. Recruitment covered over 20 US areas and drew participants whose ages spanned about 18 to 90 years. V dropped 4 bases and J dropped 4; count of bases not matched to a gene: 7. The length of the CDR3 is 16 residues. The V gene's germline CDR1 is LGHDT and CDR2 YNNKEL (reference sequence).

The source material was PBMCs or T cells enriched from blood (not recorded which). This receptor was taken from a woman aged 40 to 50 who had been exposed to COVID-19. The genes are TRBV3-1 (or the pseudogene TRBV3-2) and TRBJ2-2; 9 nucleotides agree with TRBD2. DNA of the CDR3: TGTGCCAGCAGCCTAATAGCGGGGGTACCCACCGGGGAGCTGTTTTTT. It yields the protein CASSLIAGVPTGELFF.